The next 20 T cell receptor beta chains were all read from a single sample in a study of Ad26.COV2.S vaccination and SARS-CoV-2 variants. Produced via immunoSEQ multiplex PCR; TCRdb's table is partial and in-frame only. In the table there are some 480,000 clones, roughly 87% of which are singletons. The treatment here: 15 to 20 received Ad26.COV2.S at low or high dose, single or two shots; roughly five received placebo; per-sample allocation not given. At day 63 after the first vaccine or placebo injection, samples were drawn. The starting material was peripheral blood, obtained in a trial of Ad26.COV2.S vaccine versus placebo. Source of these receptors: a person between 18 and 59 years old who received the Ad26.COV2.S COVID-19 vaccine or a placebo.

This chain uses TRBV6-6 with TRBJ1-3; possibly TRBD1 for D (5 bases). The germline V gene has CDR1 MNHNY and CDR2 SVGAGI (reference sequence). The V end was cut by 7 bases, the J end by 2 bases, with 12 bases between. This CDR3 spans 14 amino acids. This chain's CDR3 is CASTSGGAGNTIYF. DNA for the CDR3: TGTGCCAGCACGAGTGGGGGGGCTGGAAACACCATATATTTT.

This clone has a single count. The V and J genes are TRBV19 and TRBJ1-2; D is undetermined. This CDR3 contains 14 residues. The V gene's germline CDR1 is LNHDA and CDR2 SQIVND (reference sequence). Trimming stripped 7 bases from V and 5 bases from J, with 17 bases between. The DNA for the CDR3 is TGTGCCAGTACAGTTGGACTGGTAGGGTATGGCTACACCTTC. Its translation is CASTVGLVGYGYTF.

The chain employs TRBV5-6 and TRBJ2-7; D remains ambiguous. This CDR3 is built from 16 residues. Germline V lookup: CDR1 SGHDT, CDR2 YYEEEE. Trimming removed 0 bases from V and 3 bases from J, with 16 bases in between. The CDR3 is CASSLEGFDVFYEQYF. CDR3 nucleotide sequence: TGTGCCAGCAGCTTGGAAGGGTTCGACGTTTTCTACGAGCAGTACTTC.

The chain recombines TRBV30 with TRBJ1-1; D not resolved. The V end was cut by 4 bases, the J end by 1 base, with 10 bases between. Germline CDR1 GTSNPN, CDR2 SVGIG (reference sequence). There are 13 residues in the CDR3. CDR3 residues: CAWTHTRNTEAFF. In nucleotides, the CDR3 is TGTGCCTGGACTCATACGCGGAACACTGAAGCTTTCTTT.

V is TRBV7-3 and J is TRBJ2-2, with no clear D. The germline V gene encodes CDR1 SGHTA and CDR2 FQGTGA. This CDR3 has 15 residues. Deletions cut 5 bases from V and 5 bases from J, with 15 bases between. CDR3 nucleotides: TGTGCCAGCAGCCTTAATAACGGGTGGACCGGGGAGCTGTTTTTT. It yields the protein CASSLNNGWTGELFF.

The V gene is TRBV9, the J gene TRBJ1-2; 7 bases match TRBD1. Losses at the gene ends were 3 bases for V and 5 bases for J; bases not matched to a gene: 10. Germline CDR1 reads SGDLS; CDR2 reads YYNGEE. The CDR3 runs 15 residues. The CDR3 is CASSGSRDREYGYTF. For the CDR3, the DNA is TGTGCCAGCAGCGGATCCCGGGACAGAGAGTATGGCTACACCTTC.

This chain uses TRBV4-3 with TRBJ2-7; the D is unclear. Trimming removed 1 base from V and 3 bases from J, with 10 bases in between. Germline lookup yields CDR1 LGHNA and CDR2 YSLEER. CDR3 length: 14 residues. The CDR3 reads CASSQGSRNYEQYF. In DNA form, the CDR3 reads TGCGCCAGCAGCCAAGGTTCAAGAAACTACGAGCAGTACTTC.

The chain recombines TRBV10-3 with TRBJ2-1, with D maybe TRBD1 (5 bases). The CDR3 extends over 14 amino acids. The V gene lost 7 bases and the J gene lost 5 bases, with 15 bases spanning the gap. Germline V lookup: CDR1 ENHRY, CDR2 SYGVKD. As DNA, the CDR3 is TGTGCCATCACTTCTGGACAAGCCAACAATGAGCAGTTCTTC. Amino acid sequence: CAITSGQANNEQFF.

The V gene is TRBV5-4, the J gene TRBJ2-5, with TRBD2 as a possible D gene (7 bases). The germline V and J ends were trimmed by 3 bases and 4 bases, with 19 bases remaining between them. The V gene's germline CDR1 is SGHNT and CDR2 YYREEE (reference sequence). The CDR3 sequence is 16 residues long. CDR3 in DNA: TGTGCCAGCAGCTCGCCGGGGAGGGTGACAGGAGAGACCCAGTACTTC. Its protein product is CASSSPGRVTGETQYF.

The genes are TRBV5-6 and TRBJ2-7; unclear D gene. The V gene lost 5 bases and the J gene lost 0 bases, with 18 bases spanning the gap. The CDR3 contains 16 residues. From germline, CDR1 is SGHDT and CDR2 YYEEEE. CDR3 nucleotides: TGTGCCAGCAGAGTAATTTTGCGGACCGTCTCCTACGAGCAGTACTTC. It specifies CASRVILRTVSYEQYF.

The J gene is TRBJ2-1, the V gene TRBV7-2; a possible D gene is TRBD2 (6 bases). The CDR3 runs 15 residues. The V end was cut by 5 bases, the J end by 0 bases, with 11 bases between. Germline CDR1 reads SGHTA; CDR2 reads FQGNSA. The CDR3 reads CASSLSGGSYNEQFF. DNA of the CDR3: TGTGCCAGCAGCCTTAGCGGAGGCTCCTACAATGAGCAGTTCTTC. Looking up the rest from reference TRBV7-2 and TRBJ2-1 gives the full variable domain: GAGVSQSPSNKVTEKGKDVELRCDPISGHTALYWYRQSLGQGLEFLIYFQGNSAPDKSGLPSDRFSAERTGGSVSTLTIQRTQQEDSAVYLCASSLSGGSYNEQFFGPGTRLTVL.

This sequence joins TRBV7-2 and TRBJ2-3; 7 bases align to TRBD1. Germline V gene data show CDR1 as SGHTA and CDR2 as FQGNSA. V lost 5 bases and J lost 1; bases outside the gene matches: 6. The CDR3 length is 15 residues. CDR3 residues: CASSRDRAGTDTQYF. The CDR3 DNA follows: TGTGCCAGCAGCCGCGACAGGGCTGGCACAGATACGCAGTATTTT.

This clone was seen just once. V usage is TRBV18 and J usage is TRBJ1-1, with no clear D. The CDR3 is made up of 13 amino acids. V dropped 3 bases and J dropped 7 bases, with 12 bases sitting between them. Per the germline V gene, CDR1 is KGHSH and CDR2 is LQKENI. CDR3 bases: TGTGCCAGCTCACCTGAAGACCTTTATGAAGCTTTCTTT. Amino acids: CASSPEDLYEAFF.

This rearrangement joins TRBV18 to TRBJ1-2; no firm D call. Germline V gene sequence: CDR1 KGHSH, CDR2 LQKENI. Trimming took off 4 bases at V and 0 bases at J, with 9 bases between the two ends. The CDR3 has 14 amino acids. The CDR3 nucleotides are TGTGCCAGCTCACTCAGTTCCACTAACTATGGCTACACCTTC. Protein product: CASSLSSTNYGYTF.

The chain is built from TRBV28 and TRBJ2-5, with 12 bases matching TRBD2. The germline V gene encodes CDR1 MDHEN and CDR2 SYDVKM. V trimming: 3 bases; J trimming: 5 bases; junction bases outside the gene matches: 7. The CDR3 has 16 amino acids. In DNA form, the CDR3 reads TGTGCCAGCAGTTTCGTACTAGCGGGAGGTTGGGAGACCCAGTACTTC. It yields the protein CASSFVLAGGWETQYF.

With regard to this clone: Other DNA sequences from this sample encode an identical CDR3 as well. The J gene is TRBJ2-1, the V gene TRBV5-1; either TRBD1 or TRBD2 may fit D (5 bases each). Germline-derived CDR1 and CDR2 are SGHRS and YFSETQ. The germline V and J ends were trimmed by 1 base and 6 bases, with 8 bases remaining between them. CDR3 size: 13 residues. The CDR3: CASSLTGGNEQFF. The DNA of the CDR3 is TGCGCCAGCAGCTTGACAGGAGGCAATGAGCAGTTCTTC. Filled out from reference TRBV5-1 and TRBJ2-1, the complete variable domain reads KAGVTQTPRYLIKTRGQQVTLSCSPISGHRSVSWYQQTPGQGLQFLFEYFSETQRNKGNFPGRFSGRQFSNSRSEMNVSTLELGDSALYLCASSLTGGNEQFFGPGTRLTVL.

V and J are TRBV28 and TRBJ2-7, with D perhaps assigned TRBD1 or TRBD2 (5 bases each). The V gene's germline CDR1 is MDHEN and CDR2 SYDVKM. The CDR3 length is 12 residues. V lost 10 bases to trimming and J lost 1 base, with 11 bases between them. CDR3 amino acids: CAIGTPSYEQYF. Written as DNA, the CDR3 is TGTGCCATCGGGACGCCGTCCTACGAGCAGTACTTC.

V is TRBV2 and J is TRBJ1-5; D possibly corresponds to TRBD1 (6 bases). CDR3 length equals 14 residues. Germline V gene sequence: CDR1 SNHLY, CDR2 FYNNEI. V gave up 3 bases and J gave up 3 bases, with 9 bases separating them. CDR3 sequence: CASSEGHNNQPQHF. The CDR3 DNA reads TGTGCCAGCAGTGAGGGACACAACAATCAGCCCCAGCATTTT. Together with reference TRBV2 and TRBJ1-5, the CDR3 gives the full variable domain: EPEVTQTPSHQVTQMGQEVILRCVPISNHLYFYWYRQILGQKVEFLVSFYNNEISEKSEIFDDQFSVERPDGSNFTLKIRSTKLEDSAMYFCASSEGHNNQPQHFGDGTRLSIL.

This chain uses TRBV2 with TRBJ2-5, with 10 bases aligning to TRBD1. The CDR3 is 14 amino acids. V was clipped by 7 bases and J by 4 bases; unmatched bases: 6. Germline CDR1 reads SNHLY; CDR2 reads FYNNEI. The CDR3 reads CASKRDRGGETQYF. The CDR3 DNA reads TGTGCCAGCAAACGGGACAGGGGAGGAGAGACCCAGTACTTC.

The chain uses TRBV13 and TRBJ1-6; 10 bases agree with TRBD1. Germline loops: CDR1 PRHDT, CDR2 FYEKMQ (reference sequence). The junction had 7 bases not matched to a gene; V was cut back by 5 bases and J by 0 bases. The CDR3 totals 18 residues. In nucleotides, the CDR3 is TGTGCCAGCAGCAGACAGGGGGCTAAGAGCTCCTATAATTCACCCCTCCACTTT. Translation gives CASSRQGAKSSYNSPLHF. Filled out from reference TRBV13 and TRBJ1-6, the complete variable domain reads AAGVIQSPRHLIKEKRETATLKCYPIPRHDTVYWYQQGPGQDPQFLISFYEKMQSDKGSIPDRFSAQQFSDYHSELNMSSLELGDSALYFCASSRQGAKSSYNSPLHFGNGTRLTVT.